These 3 T cell receptor beta chains originate from one sample sequenced in a study of control samples from healthy donors and cancer patients. Measured with immunoSEQ multiplex PCR; TCRdb has only the in-frame clones, and not every one. The data hold about 160,000 clones, with around nine tenths observed a single time. The material sequenced was blood. These TCRs come from a man aged 25-45 years in good health.

V and J are TRBV27 and TRBJ1-1; D might be TRBD1 (5 bases). This CDR3 spans 14 amino acids. Germline CDR1 is MNHEY and CDR2 is SMNVEV (reference sequence). Deletions cut 3 bases from V and 10 bases from J, with 18 bases between. This CDR3 is CASSLGLGTGGAFF. The CDR3 coding sequence is TGTGCCAGCAGTTTGGGCCTCGGAACCGGGGGAGCTTTCTTT.

V gene TRBV7-8 combines with J gene TRBJ2-3; no clear D gene. CDR3 size: 15 residues. CDR1 SGHVS and CDR2 FQNEAQ come from the germline V gene. The germline V and J ends were trimmed by 5 bases and 0 bases, with 12 bases remaining between them. DNA of the CDR3: TGTGCCAGCAGCCTTAACCCCGTTAGCACAGATACGCAGTATTTT. Translated, it gives CASSLNPVSTDTQYF.

The V gene is TRBV3-1 (or the pseudogene TRBV3-2), the J gene TRBJ2-1; D gene uncertain. Germline CDR1 LGHDT, CDR2 YNNKEL (reference sequence). The CDR3 totals 15 residues. V was shortened by 0 bases and J by 6 bases, with 12 bases between the two germline ends. The CDR3 coding sequence is TGTGCCAGCAGCCAAGATCTTGTAGCTGGCAATGAGCAGTTCTTC. It specifies CASSQDLVAGNEQFF.